Described below is a single TCR beta chain sequence and its context. The germline gene is not matched at one end of the junction; a read error may be the cause. This entry belongs to a study of glioma-infiltrating T cells. Amplification of TCR alpha and beta CDR3 regions from RNA used iRepertoire nested multiplex PCR. In TCRdb, the multiplex PCR reads were re-called with MiXCR into one record per CDR3 protein. The sample lists about 190,000 distinct CDR3 sequences; 30% to 40% were seen once. Germline lookup yields CDR1 SGHTA and CDR2 FQGNSA. The CDR3 has 14 amino acids. This clonotype originated in a human donor with low-grade glioma or glioblastoma, undergoing nonglioma brain surgery, or in good health (not recorded which). The chain is built from TRBV7-2 and TRBJ2-3; D call uncertain. Sequencing was carried out using glioma tissue, nonneoplastic brain tissue, or PBMCs (not recorded which). DNA of the CDR3: TGTGCCGGCAGCTCAACGTATAACACAGATACGCAGTATTTT. Translation: CAGSSTYNTDTQYF.